This entry lists 8 T cell receptor beta chains sequenced from one sample in a study of tumor-infiltrating lymphocytes in primary liver carcinoma. The authors made TCR beta cDNA from around 500 ng total RNA with a constant-region primer. Three nested multiplex PCR rounds, a slightly modified ARM-PCR, produced the libraries for TCR beta. Researchers ran the first two PCR rounds for roughly 10 cycles each with TRBV1-TRBV30 forward primers and a C-beta reverse primer. Each CDR3 protein gets one entry after TCRdb re-called the multiplex PCR reads with MiXCR. The top ten clones hold around 44% of a sample with approximately 64,000 distinct CDR3 sequences, roughly two thirds of them seen once. The source material, 20-30 mg of unsorted bulk tissue, was used to co-extract RNA and DNA. Source material: liver tumor tissue from sampling region 4. Subset here: tumor region T4, right-lateral pole. The source is a man aged 40-49 years with primary liver carcinoma and hepatitis B virus infection.

CDR3 region: CASRPGGTYGYTF. The CDR3 DNA reads as TGTGCCAGCAGACCCGGGGGAACCTATGGCTACACCTTC. The chain combines TRBV6-5 with TRBJ1-2, with D possibly being TRBD1 (5 bases). V lost 6 bases and J 4 bases, leaving 12 bases between the germline ends. This CDR3 comprises 13 residues. Germline V lookup: CDR1 MNHEY, CDR2 SVGAGI.

On this clonotype: Lacking the conserved final phenylalanine or tryptophan, this CDR3 likely reflects a read error. This chain connects TRBV4-1 to TRBJ1-6, with TRBD1 identical over 8 bases. Per the germline V gene, CDR1 is MGHRA and CDR2 is YSYEKL. The CDR3 runs 16 residues. Unmatched junction bases numbered 9, after V lost 3 bases and J lost 8 bases. As DNA, the CDR3 is TGCGCCAGCAGCCATCACCTACAGGGGGGGGATTCACCCCTCCACATT. Its translation: CASSHHLQGGDSPLHI.

Remarks on this clonotype: The junction does not match germline at one end; this may be a read error. The gene calls are TRBV6-1 and TRBJ2-3; D is unresolved. This CDR3 contains 12 residues. Germline V lookup: CDR1 MNHNS, CDR2 SASEGT. In DNA, the CDR3 is TGTGCCAGCAAGCCCAGCGCAGATAGGCAGTATTTT. It is translated as CASKPSADRQYF.

For this clonotype: A junction end diverges from the germline sequence, so it may reflect a read error. The rearrangement joins TRBV9 to TRBJ1-1; D gene ambiguous. Germline loops: CDR1 SGDLS, CDR2 YYNGEE. This CDR3 has 14 residues. The CDR3: CASSVGNLNTETFF. The CDR3 DNA reads as TGTGCCAGCAGCGTGGGGAACTTGAACACTGAAACTTTCTTT. The full variable domain, in which reference TRBV9 and TRBJ1-1 provide the parts outside the CDR3, is DSGVTQTPKHLITATGQRVTLRCSPRSGDLSVYWYQQSLDQGLQFLIQYYNGEERAKGNILERFSAQQFPDLHSELNLSSLELGDSALYFCASSVGNLNTETFFGQGTRLTVV.

The genes are TRBV4-3 and TRBJ2-3, with D possibly TRBD2 on 6 matching bases. This CDR3 comprises 15 residues. CDR1 is LGHNA and CDR2 is YSLEER in the germline V gene. Trimming took off 3 bases at V and 4 bases at J, with 14 bases between the two ends. CDR3 loop: CASSHDRGWADTQYF. The CDR3, as DNA: TGCGCCAGCAGCCATGATCGGGGGTGGGCAGATACGCAGTATTTT.

A single count supports this clonotype. CDR3 amino acids: CASSQVLRGSAGINVLTF. In DNA, the CDR3 is TGCGCCAGCAGCCAAGTATTGAGGGGTTCCGCTGGGATCAACGTCCTGACTTTC. V is TRBV4-1 and J is TRBJ2-6; the D gene could be TRBD1 or TRBD2 (5 bases each). The CDR3 has 18 residues. Between the trimmed V and J ends, which lost 1 base and 9 bases, there was a span of 22 bases. The germline V gene has CDR1 MGHRA and CDR2 YSYEKL.

Turning to this clonotype: The junction and the germline gene differ at one end; a read error may be behind it. The gene calls are TRBV28 and TRBJ2-7; TRBD2 matches 9 bases. Germline V gene lookup returns CDR1 MDHEN and CDR2 SYDVKM. CDR3 length equals 16 residues. The CDR3 protein is CDSSEPGLASSYEQYF. The CDR3 DNA follows: TGTGACAGCAGTGAACCGGGACTAGCATCCTCCTACGAGCAGTATTTC.

The chain employs TRBV11-1 and TRBJ2-4, with 12 bases lining up with TRBD2. The CDR3 runs 17 residues. Per germline, CDR1 SGHAT and CDR2 FQDESV (reference sequence). CDR3 region: CTNSFPGTSGAKNIQYF. In DNA, the CDR3 is TGTACCAACAGCTTTCCCGGGACTAGCGGGGCCAAAAACATTCAGTACTTC.